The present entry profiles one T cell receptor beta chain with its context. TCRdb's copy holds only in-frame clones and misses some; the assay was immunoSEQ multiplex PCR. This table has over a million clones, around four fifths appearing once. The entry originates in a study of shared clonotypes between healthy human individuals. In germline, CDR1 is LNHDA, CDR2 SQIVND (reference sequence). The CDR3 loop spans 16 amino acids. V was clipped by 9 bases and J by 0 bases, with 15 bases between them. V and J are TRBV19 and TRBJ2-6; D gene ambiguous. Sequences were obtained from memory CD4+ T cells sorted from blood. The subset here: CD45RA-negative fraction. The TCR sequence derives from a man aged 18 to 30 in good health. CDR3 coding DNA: TGTGCCAGCATGCCCTTTCGACTCTCTGGGGCCAACGTCCTGACTTTC. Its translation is CASMPFRLSGANVLTF.